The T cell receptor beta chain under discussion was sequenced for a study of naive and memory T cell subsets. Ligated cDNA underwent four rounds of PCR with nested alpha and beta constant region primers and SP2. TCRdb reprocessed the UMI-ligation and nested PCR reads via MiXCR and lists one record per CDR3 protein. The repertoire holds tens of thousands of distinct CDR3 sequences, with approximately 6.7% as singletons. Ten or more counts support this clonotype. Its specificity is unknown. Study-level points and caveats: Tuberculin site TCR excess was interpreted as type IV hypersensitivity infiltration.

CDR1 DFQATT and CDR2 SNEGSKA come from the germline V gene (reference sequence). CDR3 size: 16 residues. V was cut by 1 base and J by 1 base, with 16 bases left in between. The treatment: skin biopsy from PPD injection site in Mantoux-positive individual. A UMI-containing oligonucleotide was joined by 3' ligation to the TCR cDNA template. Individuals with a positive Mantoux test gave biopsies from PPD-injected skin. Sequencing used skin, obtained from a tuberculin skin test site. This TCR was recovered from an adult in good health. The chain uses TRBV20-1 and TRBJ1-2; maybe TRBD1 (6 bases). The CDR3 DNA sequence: TGCAGTGCTAGAGTCCCAGGGGTGGGTCTTAACTATGGCTACACCTTC. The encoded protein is CSARVPGVGLNYGYTF.